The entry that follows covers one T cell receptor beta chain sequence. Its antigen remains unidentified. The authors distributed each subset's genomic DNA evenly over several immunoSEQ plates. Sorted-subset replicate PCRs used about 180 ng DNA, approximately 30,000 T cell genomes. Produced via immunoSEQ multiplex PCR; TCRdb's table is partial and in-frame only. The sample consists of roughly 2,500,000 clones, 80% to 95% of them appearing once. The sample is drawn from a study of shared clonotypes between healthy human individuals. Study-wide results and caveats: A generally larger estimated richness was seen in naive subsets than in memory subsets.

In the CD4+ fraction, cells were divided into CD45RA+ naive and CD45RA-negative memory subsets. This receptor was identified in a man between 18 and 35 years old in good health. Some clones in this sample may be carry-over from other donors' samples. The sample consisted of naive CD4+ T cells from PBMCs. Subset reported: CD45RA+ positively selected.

The CDR3, as DNA: TGTGCCAGCAGTTCGGGGGGCGTCGCCTACAATGAGCAGTTCTTC. This codes for CASSSGGVAYNEQFF. The chain combines TRBV28 with TRBJ2-1; TRBD2 is a possible D gene (7 bases). V lost 4 bases and J 2 bases, leaving 12 bases between the germline ends. Per the germline V gene, CDR1 is MDHEN and CDR2 is SYDVKM. This CDR3 is built from 15 residues.